The T cell receptor beta chain under discussion was sequenced for a study of T cell repertoires in cytomegalovirus infection. Study in general: An indication of both CMV infection and matching HLA type came from public TCR beta signatures.

This clonotype has a count of ten or more. TCRdb recomputed calls from the reads with MiXCR, one row per CDR3 protein. The sample contains 200,000 to 300,000 distinct CDR3 sequences, approximately 13% of which appear only once. The clonotype comes from a human donor in good health (CMV status not recorded). Some clones in this sample may be carry-over from other donors' samples. The sequenced sample consisted of PBMCs.

CDR3 nucleotide sequence: TGCAGTGCTACCGACCGCACCTACGAGCAGTACTTC. This sequence encodes CSATDRTYEQYF. This rearrangement joins TRBV20-1 to TRBJ2-7; no firm D call. Germline CDR1 reads DFQATT; CDR2 reads SNEGSKA (reference sequence). The CDR3 extends over 12 amino acids. The ends were cut back, 4 bases at V and 2 bases at J, with 9 bases in the middle.